A single sample is the source of the 21 T cell receptor beta chains below, sequenced in a study of blood T cell repertoires in COVID-19. Only in-frame clones appear in the TCRdb table, and some are missing; sequencing was by immunoSEQ multiplex PCR. The table shows 250,000 or so clones, with 70% to 90% occurring only once. The sequenced material came from PBMCs or T cells enriched from blood (not recorded which). These receptors all stem from a man aged 50 or older who had been exposed to COVID-19.

CDR3 sequence: CASTEGGSGANVLTF. The CDR3 nucleotides read TGTGCCAGTACCGAGGGGGGGTCTGGGGCCAACGTCCTGACTTTC. The V call is TRBV19, the J call TRBJ2-6; a weak D match, TRBD2 (7 bases). The ends were cut back, 7 bases at V and 1 base at J, with 11 bases in the middle. The CDR3 is 15 residues long. Germline CDR1 and CDR2: LNHDA and SQIVND (reference sequence).

The chain combines TRBV29-1 with TRBJ2-5; 8 nucleotides line up with TRBD1. V gave up 7 bases and J gave up 2 bases; unmatched junction bases: 6. CDR3 length: 13 residues. CDR1 SQVTM and CDR2 ANQGSEA come from the germline V gene. The CDR3 nucleotides are TGCAGCGGATTGGACAGGGTTCAAGAGACCCAGTACTTC. It encodes CSGLDRVQETQYF.

The V gene is TRBV15, the J gene TRBJ1-2, with 7 nucleotides matching TRBD1. The germline CDR1 and CDR2 sequences are LNHNV and YYDKDF (reference sequence). The CDR3 spans 16 residues. Trimming took 3 bases from V and 7 from J; bases not matched to a gene: 14. The CDR3 DNA reads as TGTGCCACCAGCAGTTTACGACAGGGAGGCGAGCGTGGCTACACCTTC. This translates into CATSSLRQGGERGYTF.

The rearrangement joins TRBV30 to TRBJ1-3; TRBD1 agrees at 7 bases. CDR1 GTSNPN and CDR2 SVGIG come from the germline V gene (reference sequence). This CDR3 region has 12 residues. J gave up 2 bases and V 5 bases, and 0 bases lay outside the gene matches. The CDR3 DNA is TGTGCCTGGGGGACAGCTGGAAACACCATATATTTT. It yields the protein CAWGTAGNTIYF.

This chain connects TRBV29-1 to TRBJ1-1; tentatively, D is TRBD1 (6 bases). Germline V gene lookup returns CDR1 SQVTM and CDR2 ANQGSEA. The CDR3 sequence is 15 residues long. V shed 1 base and J shed 0 bases, with 12 bases lying between them. The CDR3: CSVEVRGLMNTEAFF. The CDR3 DNA follows: TGCAGCGTTGAAGTCAGGGGATTAATGAACACTGAAGCTTTCTTT.

The chain recombines TRBV28 with TRBJ1-2; the D gene is possibly TRBD1 (5 bases). Germline CDR1 is MDHEN and CDR2 is SYDVKM. The CDR3 consists of 15 residues. V was clipped by 8 bases and J by 1 base, with 17 bases between them. CDR3 amino acids: CASVPTAGGNYGYTF. CDR3 bases: TGTGCCAGCGTCCCGACAGCGGGAGGTAACTATGGCTACACCTTC.

Only one count was recorded for this clone. The chain is built from TRBV7-3 and TRBJ2-5, with TRBD1 identical over 12 bases. J was trimmed by 5 bases and V by 6 bases; bases with no gene match: 16. The CDR3 covers 18 residues. CDR1 is SGHTA, CDR2 FQGTGA, per germline. The CDR3 region has the DNA TGTGCCAGCAGGGGGAGGCCAGAGGGACAGGGGGCTAGGGAGACCCAGTACTTC. This gives the protein CASRGRPEGQGARETQYF.

V and J are TRBV25-1 and TRBJ2-7, with D maybe TRBD2 (5 bases). Germline CDR1 reads MGHDK; CDR2 reads SYGVNS. This CDR3 spans 14 amino acids. Trimming cost V 4 bases and J 7 bases, with 17 bases left between them. CDR3 nucleotide sequence: TGTGCCAGCAGTGCATGCTTGCCCCCGGGGGAGCAGTACGTC. It codes for CASSACLPPGEQYV.

The chain uses TRBV30 and TRBJ1-2, with 9 bases aligning to TRBD1. Losses at the gene ends were 4 bases for V and 7 bases for J; bases not matched to a gene: 10. This CDR3 has 14 amino acids. Germline CDR1 reads GTSNPN; CDR2 reads SVGIG (reference sequence). CDR3 residues: CAWTTGQGRIGYTF. CDR3 in DNA: TGTGCCTGGACAACTGGACAGGGGCGAATTGGCTACACCTTC.

This chain uses TRBV7-9 with TRBJ1-4; D remains unclear. V was trimmed by 1 base and J by 7 bases, leaving 19 bases between them. This CDR3 is built from 17 residues. CDR1 and CDR2 from the germline V gene are SEHNR and FQNEAQ (reference sequence). DNA for the CDR3: TGTGCCAGCAGCTTAGACCGGGTTATTCCCGTTGGTGAAAAACTGTTTTTT. It codes for CASSLDRVIPVGEKLFF.

The V and J genes are TRBV7-9 and TRBJ1-1; no definite D call. V was clipped by 1 base and J by 1 base, with 13 bases between them. The CDR3 has 16 residues. Germline loops: CDR1 SEHNR, CDR2 FQNEAQ (reference sequence). The CDR3 sequence: CASSLGAHRQNTEAFF. The CDR3 DNA reads as TGTGCCAGCAGCTTAGGGGCCCACAGACAGAACACTGAAGCTTTCTTT.

The chain employs TRBV24-1 and TRBJ1-5; 9 bases match TRBD1. Germline lookup yields CDR1 KGHDR and CDR2 SFDVKD. Trimming at V came to 5 bases and at J to 7 bases, leaving 5 bases not matched to a gene. This CDR3 has 14 residues. CDR3 nucleotide sequence: TGTGCCACCAGTGGGGACAGGGTAAGGCAGCCCCAGCATTTT. Its protein is CATSGDRVRQPQHF.

The chain combines TRBV5-1 with TRBJ1-2; 8 bases are shared with TRBD1. The CDR3 has 14 residues. The V segment lost 0 bases and the J segment 6 bases; nucleotides outside the gene matches: 4. The germline gives CDR1 SGHRS, CDR2 YFSETQ. The CDR3 spells CASSLVQGVDGYTF. The CDR3, as DNA: TGCGCCAGCAGCTTGGTACAGGGGGTAGATGGCTACACCTTC.

This chain links TRBV28 with TRBJ1-4; 7 positions agree with TRBD1. The junction had 6 bases not matched to a gene; V was cut back by 6 bases and J by 2 bases. From germline, CDR1 is MDHEN and CDR2 SYDVKM. This CDR3 comprises 15 residues. This chain's CDR3 is CASSRRQGTNEKLFF. The CDR3 coding sequence is TGTGCCAGCAGCCGAAGACAGGGCACTAATGAAAAACTGTTTTTT. The full variable domain, its missing parts supplied by reference TRBV28 and TRBJ1-4, is DVKVTQSSRYLVKRTGEKVFLECVQDMDHENMFWYRQDPGLGLRLIYFSYDVKMKEKGDIPEGYSVSREKKERFSLILESASTNQTSMYLCASSRRQGTNEKLFFGSGTQLSVL.

The rearrangement joins TRBV28 to TRBJ1-1; D gene ambiguous. Germline loops: CDR1 MDHEN, CDR2 SYDVKM. This CDR3 spans 13 amino acids. V dropped 1 base and J dropped 1 base, with 4 bases sitting between them. The DNA for the CDR3 is TGTGCCAGCAGTTTATTAGAGAACACTGAAGCTTTCTTT. Translating it yields CASSLLENTEAFF.

Here the CDR3 reads CASSFLRQFNQPQHF. CDR3 bases: TGTGCCAGCAGTTTCCTTCGACAGTTCAATCAGCCCCAGCATTTT. J is TRBJ1-5 and V is TRBV27, with D possibly matching TRBD1 (5 bases). Germline V CDR1 and CDR2: MNHEY, SMNVEV (reference sequence). V was pared by 3 bases and J by 3 bases, with 12 bases between. The CDR3 sequence is 15 residues long.

The rearrangement links TRBV19 to TRBJ1-5; D gene uncertain. Trimming pared 6 bases from V and 4 bases from J, leaving 7 bases between. From germline, CDR1 is LNHDA and CDR2 SQIVND (reference sequence). The CDR3 is made up of 12 amino acids. The CDR3 region has the DNA TGTGCCAGTAGGCGCAGGAATCAGCCCCAGCATTTT. Protein sequence: CASRRRNQPQHF. Filled out from reference TRBV19 and TRBJ1-5, the complete variable domain reads DGGITQSPKYLFRKEGQNVTLSCEQNLNHDAMYWYRQDPGQGLRLIYYSQIVNDFQKGDIAEGYSVSREKKESFPLTVTSAQKNPTAFYLCASRRRNQPQHFGDGTRLSIL.

V usage is TRBV18 and J usage is TRBJ2-3; TRBD2 is a possible D gene (5 bases). This CDR3 is 18 amino acids long. Per germline, CDR1 KGHSH and CDR2 LQKENI. V was shortened by 3 bases and J by 2 bases, with 21 bases between the two germline ends. The CDR3 DNA reads TGTGCCAGCTCACCCTTGACTTTAGCGAGGACTGTCACAGATACGCAGTATTTT. Translated: CASSPLTLARTVTDTQYF.

This clone was detected only once. This chain joins TRBV28 and TRBJ2-6, with a possible D match to TRBD2 (6 bases). The CDR3 consists of 15 residues. V gave up 3 bases and J gave up 0 bases, with 6 bases separating them. Germline-derived CDR1 and CDR2 are MDHEN and SYDVKM. The CDR3 nucleotides read TGTGCCAGCAGTTTCGGGGGCTCTGGGGCCAACGTCCTGACTTTC. It is translated as CASSFGGSGANVLTF.

The chain joins TRBV2 to TRBJ2-7, with D possibly being TRBD1 (6 bases). The germline V and J ends were trimmed by 3 bases and 3 bases, with 15 bases remaining between them. The CDR3 spans 15 residues. The V gene's germline CDR1 is SNHLY and CDR2 FYNNEI. CDR3 DNA: TGTGCCAGCAGTGAGCGCTCGCAGGGGATCTACGAGCAGTACTTC. The encoded protein is CASSERSQGIYEQYF.

This clone appeared a single time. The chain links TRBV19 to TRBJ1-1, with no clear D. Germline V gene data show CDR1 as LNHDA and CDR2 as SQIVND (reference sequence). With 1 base removed from V and 6 bases from J, the gap between germline ends came to 12 bases. This CDR3 has 14 amino acids. CDR3 bases: TGTGCCAGTAGTATAGTGGGAGGGTACGCTGAAGCTTTCTTT. It yields the protein CASSIVGGYAEAFF.